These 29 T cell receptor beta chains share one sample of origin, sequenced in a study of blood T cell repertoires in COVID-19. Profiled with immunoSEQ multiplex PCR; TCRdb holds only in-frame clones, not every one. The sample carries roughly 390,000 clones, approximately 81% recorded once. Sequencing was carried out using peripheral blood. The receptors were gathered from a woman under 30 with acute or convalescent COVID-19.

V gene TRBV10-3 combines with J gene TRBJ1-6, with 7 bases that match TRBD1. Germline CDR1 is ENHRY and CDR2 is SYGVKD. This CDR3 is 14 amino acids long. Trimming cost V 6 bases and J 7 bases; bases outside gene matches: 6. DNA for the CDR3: TGTGCCATCAGGCCGGGACAGCAGAATTCACCCCTCCACTTT. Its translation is CAIRPGQQNSPLHF.

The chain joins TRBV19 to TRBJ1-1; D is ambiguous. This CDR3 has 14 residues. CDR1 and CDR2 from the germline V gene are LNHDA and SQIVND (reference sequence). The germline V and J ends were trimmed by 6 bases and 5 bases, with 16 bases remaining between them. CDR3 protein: CASRSWTGRTEAFF. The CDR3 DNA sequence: TGTGCCAGTAGGAGCTGGACGGGGAGGACTGAAGCTTTCTTT.

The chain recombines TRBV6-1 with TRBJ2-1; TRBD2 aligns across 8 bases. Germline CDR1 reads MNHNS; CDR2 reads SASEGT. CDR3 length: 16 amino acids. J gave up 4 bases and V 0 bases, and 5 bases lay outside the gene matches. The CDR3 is CASSEASGNCYNEQFF. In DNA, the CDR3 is TGTGCCAGCAGTGAAGCTAGCGGGAATTGTTACAATGAGCAGTTCTTC.

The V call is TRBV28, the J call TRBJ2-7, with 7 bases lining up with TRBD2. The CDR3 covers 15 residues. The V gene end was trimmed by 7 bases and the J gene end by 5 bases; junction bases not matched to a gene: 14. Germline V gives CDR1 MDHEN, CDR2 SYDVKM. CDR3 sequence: CASKAFPGGFDEQYF. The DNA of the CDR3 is TGTGCCAGCAAGGCCTTCCCGGGGGGTTTCGACGAGCAGTACTTC.

This chain's CDR3 is CASSTRQGDTEAFF. The CDR3 region has the DNA TGTGCCAGCAGTACCCGACAGGGGGACACTGAAGCTTTCTTT. The chain couples TRBV6-6 to TRBJ1-1; 9 bases line up with TRBD1. V was pared by 5 bases and J by 3 bases, with 4 bases of the junction left unmatched. The CDR3 consists of 14 residues. CDR1 MNHNY and CDR2 SVGAGI come from the germline V gene (reference sequence).

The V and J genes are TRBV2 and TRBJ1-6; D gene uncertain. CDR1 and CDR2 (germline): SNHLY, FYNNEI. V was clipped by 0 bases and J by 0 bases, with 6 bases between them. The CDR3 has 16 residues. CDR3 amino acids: CASSEAESSYNSPLHF. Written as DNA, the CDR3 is TGTGCCAGCAGTGAAGCTGAGAGCTCCTATAATTCACCCCTCCACTTT. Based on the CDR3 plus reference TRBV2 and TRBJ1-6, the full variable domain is EPEVTQTPSHQVTQMGQEVILRCVPISNHLYFYWYRQILGQKVEFLVSFYNNEISEKSEIFDDQFSVERPDGSNFTLKIRSTKLEDSAMYFCASSEAESSYNSPLHFGNGTRLTVT.

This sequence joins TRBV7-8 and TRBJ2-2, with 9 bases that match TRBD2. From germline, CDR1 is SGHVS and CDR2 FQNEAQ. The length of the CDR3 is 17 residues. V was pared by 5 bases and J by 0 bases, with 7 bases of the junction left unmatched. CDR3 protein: CASSVGGGVANTGELFF. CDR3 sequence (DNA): TGTGCCAGCAGCGTGGGCGGGGGGGTAGCGAACACCGGGGAGCTGTTTTTT. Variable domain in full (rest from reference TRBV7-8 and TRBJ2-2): GAGVSQSPRYKVAKRGQDVALRCDPISGHVSLFWYQQALGQGPEFLTYFQNEAQLDKSGLPSDRFFAERPEGSVSTLKIQRTQQEDSAVYLCASSVGGGVANTGELFFGEGSRLTVL.

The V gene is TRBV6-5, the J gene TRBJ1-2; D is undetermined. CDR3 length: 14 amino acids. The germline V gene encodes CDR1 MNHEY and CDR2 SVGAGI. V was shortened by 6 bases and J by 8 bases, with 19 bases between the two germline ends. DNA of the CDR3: TGTGCCAGCAGGTCTCGGGAGGGATTGCCCGGCTACACCTTC. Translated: CASRSREGLPGYTF.

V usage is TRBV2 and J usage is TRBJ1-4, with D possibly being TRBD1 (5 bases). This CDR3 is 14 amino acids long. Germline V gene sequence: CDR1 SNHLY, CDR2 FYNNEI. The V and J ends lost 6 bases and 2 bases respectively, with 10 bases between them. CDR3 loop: CASRADSTNEKLFF. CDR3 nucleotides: TGTGCCAGCAGGGCTGACAGTACTAATGAAAAACTGTTTTTT. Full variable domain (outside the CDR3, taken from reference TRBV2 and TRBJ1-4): EPEVTQTPSHQVTQMGQEVILRCVPISNHLYFYWYRQILGQKVEFLVSFYNNEISEKSEIFDDQFSVERPDGSNFTLKIRSTKLEDSAMYFCASRADSTNEKLFFGSGTQLSVL.

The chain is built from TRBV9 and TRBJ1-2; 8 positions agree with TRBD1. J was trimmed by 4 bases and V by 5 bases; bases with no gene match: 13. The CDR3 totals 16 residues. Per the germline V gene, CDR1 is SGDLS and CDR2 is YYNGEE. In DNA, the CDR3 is TGTGCCAGCAGTGAATCCCGGGACAGGAGGCCCTATGGCTACACCTTC. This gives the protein CASSESRDRRPYGYTF. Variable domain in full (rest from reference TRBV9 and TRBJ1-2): DSGVTQTPKHLITATGQRVTLRCSPRSGDLSVYWYQQSLDQGLQFLIQYYNGEERAKGNILERFSAQQFPDLHSELNLSSLELGDSALYFCASSESRDRRPYGYTFGSGTRLTVV.

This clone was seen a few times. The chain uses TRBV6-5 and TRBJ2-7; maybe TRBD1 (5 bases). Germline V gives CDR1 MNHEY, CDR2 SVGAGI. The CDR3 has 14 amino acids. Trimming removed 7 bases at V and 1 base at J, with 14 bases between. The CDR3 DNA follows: TGTGCCAGCACTTCAAGAGCAGGGTCCTACGAGCAGTACTTC. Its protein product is CASTSRAGSYEQYF.

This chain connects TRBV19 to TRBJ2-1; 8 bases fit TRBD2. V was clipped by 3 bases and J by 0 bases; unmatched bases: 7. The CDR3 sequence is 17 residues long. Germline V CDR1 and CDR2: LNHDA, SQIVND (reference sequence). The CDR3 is CASSMSSRGGSYNEQFF. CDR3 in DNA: TGTGCCAGTAGTATGAGCTCTCGGGGGGGCTCCTACAATGAGCAGTTCTTC.

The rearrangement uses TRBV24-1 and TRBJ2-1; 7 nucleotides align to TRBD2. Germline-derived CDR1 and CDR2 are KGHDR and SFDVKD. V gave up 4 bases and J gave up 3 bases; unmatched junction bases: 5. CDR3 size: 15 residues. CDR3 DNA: TGTGCCACCAGTGACCAAGCGGGGATCTACAATGAGCAGTTCTTC. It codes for CATSDQAGIYNEQFF.

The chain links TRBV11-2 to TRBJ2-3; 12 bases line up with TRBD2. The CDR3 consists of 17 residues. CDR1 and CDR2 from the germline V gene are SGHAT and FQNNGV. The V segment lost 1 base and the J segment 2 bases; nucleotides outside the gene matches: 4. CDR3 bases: TGTGCCAGCAGCTTAGGAGCTAGCGGGGGGGACACAGATACGCAGTATTTT. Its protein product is CASSLGASGGDTDTQYF.

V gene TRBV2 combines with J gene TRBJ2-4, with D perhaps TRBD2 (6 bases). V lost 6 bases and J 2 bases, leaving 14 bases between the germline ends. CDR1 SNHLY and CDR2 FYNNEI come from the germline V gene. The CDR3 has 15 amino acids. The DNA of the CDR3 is TGTGCCAGCAGAGATAGACTAGTTTCCAAAAACATTCAGTACTTC. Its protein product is CASRDRLVSKNIQYF.

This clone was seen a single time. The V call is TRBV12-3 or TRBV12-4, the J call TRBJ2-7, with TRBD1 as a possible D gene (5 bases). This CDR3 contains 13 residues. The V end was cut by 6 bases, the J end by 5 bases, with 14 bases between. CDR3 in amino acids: CASSPETGNEQYF. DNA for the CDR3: TGTGCCAGCAGCCCGGAAACAGGTAACGAGCAGTACTTC.

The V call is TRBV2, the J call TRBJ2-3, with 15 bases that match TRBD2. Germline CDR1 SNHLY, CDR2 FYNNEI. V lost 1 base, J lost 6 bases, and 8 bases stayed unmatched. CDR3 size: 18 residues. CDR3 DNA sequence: TGTGCCAGCAGTGAAGTACCGGGACTAGCGGGAGGCGGGGATACGCAGTATTTT. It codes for CASSEVPGLAGGGDTQYF.

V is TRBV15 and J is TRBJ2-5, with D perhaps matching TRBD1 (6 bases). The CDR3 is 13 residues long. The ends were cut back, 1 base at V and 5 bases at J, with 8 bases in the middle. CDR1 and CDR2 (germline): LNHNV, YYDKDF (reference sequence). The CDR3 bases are TGTGCCACCAGCAGAGGCCAGGGGGAGACCCAGTACTTC. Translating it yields CATSRGQGETQYF.

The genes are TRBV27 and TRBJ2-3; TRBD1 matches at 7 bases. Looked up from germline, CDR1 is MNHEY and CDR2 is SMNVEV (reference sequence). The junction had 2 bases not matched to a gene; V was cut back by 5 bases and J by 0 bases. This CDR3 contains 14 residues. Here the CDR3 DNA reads TGTGCCAGCAGTCTGGGACAGAGCACAGATACGCAGTATTTT. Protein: CASSLGQSTDTQYF.

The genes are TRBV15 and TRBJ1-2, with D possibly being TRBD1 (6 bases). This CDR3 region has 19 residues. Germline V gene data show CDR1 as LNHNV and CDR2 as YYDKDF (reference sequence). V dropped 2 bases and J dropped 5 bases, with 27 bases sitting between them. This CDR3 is CATSRFTQGREGPFYGYTF. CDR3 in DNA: TGTGCCACCAGCAGATTCACCCAGGGGAGGGAAGGGCCCTTTTATGGCTACACCTTC.

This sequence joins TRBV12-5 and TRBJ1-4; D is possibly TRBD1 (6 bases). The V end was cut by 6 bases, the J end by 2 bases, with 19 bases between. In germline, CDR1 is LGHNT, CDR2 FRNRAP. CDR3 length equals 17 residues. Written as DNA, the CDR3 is TGTGCTAGTGGCCTAAGCCTCCGGGGACATACTAATGAAAAACTGTTTTTT. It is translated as CASGLSLRGHTNEKLFF.

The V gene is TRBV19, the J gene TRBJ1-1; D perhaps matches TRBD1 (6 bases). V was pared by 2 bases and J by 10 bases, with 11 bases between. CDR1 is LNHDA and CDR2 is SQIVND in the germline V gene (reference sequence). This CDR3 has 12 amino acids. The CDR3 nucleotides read TGTGCCAGTAGTATAACGGACAGCGTAGCTTTCTTT. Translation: CASSITDSVAFF.

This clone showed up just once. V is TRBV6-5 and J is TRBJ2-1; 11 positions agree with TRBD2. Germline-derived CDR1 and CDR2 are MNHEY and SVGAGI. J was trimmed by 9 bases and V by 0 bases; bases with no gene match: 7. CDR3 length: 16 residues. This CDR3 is CASSYSSGGAGGEQFF. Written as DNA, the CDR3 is TGTGCCAGCAGTTACTCTAGCGGGGGGGCCGGAGGTGAGCAGTTCTTC.

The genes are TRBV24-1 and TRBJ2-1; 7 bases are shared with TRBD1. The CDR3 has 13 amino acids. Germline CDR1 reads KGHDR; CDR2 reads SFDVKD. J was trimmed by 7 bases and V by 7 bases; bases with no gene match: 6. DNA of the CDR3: TGTGCCACCAGCAGGGACAGCATTAATGAGCAGTTCTTC. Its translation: CATSRDSINEQFF.

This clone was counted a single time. Here the CDR3 DNA reads TGTGCCAGCAGTTGGACAGGGAGCCCCTACGAGCAGTACTTC. It translates to CASSWTGSPYEQYF. The chain employs TRBV28 and TRBJ2-7, with TRBD1 matching 8 bases. V lost 4 bases and J lost 2; bases outside the gene matches: 4. Germline V gene data show CDR1 as MDHEN and CDR2 as SYDVKM. The CDR3 runs to 14 residues.

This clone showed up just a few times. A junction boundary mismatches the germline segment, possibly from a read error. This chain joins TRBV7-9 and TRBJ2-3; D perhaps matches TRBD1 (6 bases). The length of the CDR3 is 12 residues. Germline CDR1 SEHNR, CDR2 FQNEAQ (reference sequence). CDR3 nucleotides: TGTGCCAGCAGCTTAGAAGGGGGTTCCGGGGATTTT. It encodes CASSLEGGSGDF.

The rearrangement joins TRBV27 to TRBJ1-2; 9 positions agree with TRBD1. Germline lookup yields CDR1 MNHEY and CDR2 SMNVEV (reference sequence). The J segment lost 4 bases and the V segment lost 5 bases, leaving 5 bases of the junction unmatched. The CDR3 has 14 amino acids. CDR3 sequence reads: CASSPTGGSYGYTF. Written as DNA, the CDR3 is TGTGCCAGCAGTCCTACAGGGGGCAGCTATGGCTACACCTTC.

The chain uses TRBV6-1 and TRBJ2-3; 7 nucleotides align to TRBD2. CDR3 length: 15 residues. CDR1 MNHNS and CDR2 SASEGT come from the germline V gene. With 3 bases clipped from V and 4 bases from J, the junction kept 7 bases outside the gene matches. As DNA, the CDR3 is TGTGCCAGCAGTGAGATACTAGCGTCCTCAGATACGCAGTATTTT. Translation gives CASSEILASSDTQYF.

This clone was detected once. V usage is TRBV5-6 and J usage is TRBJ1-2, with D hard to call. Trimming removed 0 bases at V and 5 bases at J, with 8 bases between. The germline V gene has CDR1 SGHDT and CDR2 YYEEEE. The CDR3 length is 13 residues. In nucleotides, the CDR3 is TGTGCCAGCAGCTTGGCCCTCGAGTATGGCTACACCTTC. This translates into CASSLALEYGYTF.